In this sample, the clone carrying this TCR beta chain turned up many times. Antigen specificity is unknown. Compared with germline, one end of the junction differs, possibly owing to a read error. This CDR3 region has 14 residues. Germline V gene lookup returns CDR1 LGHDT and CDR2 YNNKEL (reference sequence). This sample was taken from a study of response to subunit inactivated influenza vaccine. Study-wide findings and caveats: The authors proposed limited new T cell recruitment per seasonal influenza vaccination.

One entry per CDR3 protein, called by TCRdb with MiXCR from the RT-PCR reads. The sample shows under 750,000 distinct CDR3 sequences, over 9.5% of them seen only once. This clonotype was sampled from a man in his fifties who received an inactivated influenza vaccine. The sample in question was PBMCs from blood, obtained on the day of vaccination. This rearrangement joins TRBV3-1 to TRBJ1-2; TRBD1 is a possible D gene (6 bases). The CDR3 coding sequence is TGTGCCAGCAGTCAAGGTGGGGGGGCAAGAGGCTACACCTTC. Its translation is CASSQGGGARGYTF.